The sample holds a few counts of the clone carrying this T cell receptor beta chain. Its target is not known. This specimen includes other DNA sequences encoding the same CDR3. PCR was performed using 60 Vbeta and 13 Jbeta primers. The repertoire was sequenced with immunoSEQ multiplex PCR; TCRdb's copy has only in-frame clones and lacks some. The sample lists about 110,000 clones; roughly 70% were seen once. This sample is drawn from a study of cytomegalovirus exposure and HLA in healthy donors. Study conclusions and caveats: 15,000 to 20,000 TCR beta sequences were associated with HLA alleles at 0.05 false discovery rate in a later analysis.

Healthy donors of bone marrow made up the group. The sequence derives from a woman in her 70s in good health and CMV-seropositive. The sample was PBMCs.

CDR3 amino acids: CASSLDRVQETQYF. As DNA, the CDR3 is TGTGCCAGCTCACTAGACAGGGTACAAGAGACCCAGTACTTC. The chain links TRBV18 to TRBJ2-5, with 7 nucleotides matching TRBD1. The CDR3 is 14 residues long. Germline V lookup: CDR1 KGHSH, CDR2 LQKENI. With V trimmed by 4 bases and J by 2 bases, 4 bases remained unmatched. Drawing the rest from reference TRBV18 and TRBJ2-5, the complete variable domain is NAGVMQNPRHLVRRRGQEARLRCSPMKGHSHVYWYRQLPEEGLKFMVYLQKENIIDESGMPKERFSAEFPKEGPSILRIQQVVRGDSAAYFCASSLDRVQETQYFGPGTRLLVL.